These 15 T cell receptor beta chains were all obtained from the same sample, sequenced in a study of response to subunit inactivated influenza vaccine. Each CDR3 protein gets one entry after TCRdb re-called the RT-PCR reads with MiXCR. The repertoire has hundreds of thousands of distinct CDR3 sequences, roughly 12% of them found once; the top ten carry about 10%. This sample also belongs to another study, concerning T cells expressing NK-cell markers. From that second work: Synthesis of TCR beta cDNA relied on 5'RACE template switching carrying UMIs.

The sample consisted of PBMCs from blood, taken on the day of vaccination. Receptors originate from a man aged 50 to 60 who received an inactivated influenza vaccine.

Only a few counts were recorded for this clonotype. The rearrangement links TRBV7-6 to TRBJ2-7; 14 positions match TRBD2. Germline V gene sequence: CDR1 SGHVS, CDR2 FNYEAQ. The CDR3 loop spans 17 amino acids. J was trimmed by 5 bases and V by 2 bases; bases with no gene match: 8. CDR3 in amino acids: CASSLRPGLAGGNEQYF. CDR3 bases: TGTGCCAGCAGCTTACGTCCCGGACTAGCGGGAGGAAACGAGCAGTACTTC.

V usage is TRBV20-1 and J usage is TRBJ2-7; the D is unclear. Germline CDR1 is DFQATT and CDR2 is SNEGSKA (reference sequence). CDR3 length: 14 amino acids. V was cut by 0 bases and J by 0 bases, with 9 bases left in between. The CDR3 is CSARDFRTSYEQYF. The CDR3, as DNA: TGCAGTGCTAGAGATTTCCGGACCTCCTACGAGCAGTACTTC.

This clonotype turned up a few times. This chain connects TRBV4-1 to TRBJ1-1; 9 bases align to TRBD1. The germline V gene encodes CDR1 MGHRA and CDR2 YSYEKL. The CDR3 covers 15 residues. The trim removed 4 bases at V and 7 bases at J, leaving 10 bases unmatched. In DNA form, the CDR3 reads TGCGCCAGCAGCCGACTACAGGGGGCGCAAAATGAAGCTTTCTTT. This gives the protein CASSRLQGAQNEAFF.

The CDR3 DNA follows: TGTGCCAGCAGTGTACACCGGCCGACCCAGGCGGAGACCCAGTACTTC. This sequence encodes CASSVHRPTQAETQYF. The chain recombines TRBV6-1 with TRBJ2-5; D is unresolved. The V end lost 4 bases, the J end lost 5 bases, and 20 bases lay between the germline ends. CDR1 and CDR2 from the germline V gene are MNHNS and SASEGT. The CDR3 runs 16 residues.

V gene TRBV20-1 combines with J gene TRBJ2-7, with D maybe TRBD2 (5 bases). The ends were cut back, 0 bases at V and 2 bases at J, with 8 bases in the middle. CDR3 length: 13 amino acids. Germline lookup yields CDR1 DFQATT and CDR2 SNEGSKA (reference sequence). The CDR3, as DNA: TGCAGTGCTAGAGATAGGCGGGCCTACGAGCAGTACTTC. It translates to CSARDRRAYEQYF.

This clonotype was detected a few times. The CDR3 nucleotides are TGTGCCAGCAGCTTAGGGACTAGTAAAAATGAGCAGTTCTTC. As protein: CASSLGTSKNEQFF. The chain is built from TRBV7-3 and TRBJ2-1; 8 bases agree with TRBD2. V lost 2 bases to trimming and J lost 7 bases; unmatched junction nucleotides: 4. CDR3 length equals 14 residues. The germline V gene has CDR1 SGHTA and CDR2 FQGTGA. Supplemented by reference TRBV7-3 and TRBJ2-1, the full variable domain reads GAGVSQTPSNKVTEKGKYVELRCDPISGHTALYWYRQSLGQGPEFLIYFQGTGAADDSGLPNDRFFAVRPEGSVSTLKIQRTERGDSAVYLCASSLGTSKNEQFFGPGTRLTVL.

CDR3 coding DNA: TGTGCCAGCAGCTTACGGGACTGGGCTAGCACAGATACGCAGTATTTT. Amino acid sequence: CASSLRDWASTDTQYF. The chain joins TRBV7-6 to TRBJ2-3; a possible D gene is TRBD2 (6 bases). Germline V CDR1 and CDR2: SGHVS, FNYEAQ. The CDR3 runs to 16 residues. With 2 bases removed from V and 0 bases from J, the gap between germline ends came to 12 bases.

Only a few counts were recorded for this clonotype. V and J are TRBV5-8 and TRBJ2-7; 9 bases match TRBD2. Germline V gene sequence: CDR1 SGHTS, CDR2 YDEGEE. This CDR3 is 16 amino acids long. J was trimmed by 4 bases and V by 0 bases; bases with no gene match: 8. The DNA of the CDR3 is TGTGCCAGCAGCTTGGTTCCTAGCGGGACTGATTACGAGCAGTACTTC. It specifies CASSLVPSGTDYEQYF.

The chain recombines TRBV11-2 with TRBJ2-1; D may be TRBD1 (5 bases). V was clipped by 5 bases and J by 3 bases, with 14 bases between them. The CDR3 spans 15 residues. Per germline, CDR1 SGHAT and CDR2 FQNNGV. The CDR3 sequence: CASSPQLDIYNEQFF. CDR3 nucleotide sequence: TGTGCCAGCAGCCCTCAATTGGACATCTACAATGAGCAGTTCTTC.

The CDR3 DNA is TGTGCCAGTAGTATTCAGGGAGGCACCAATGAGCAGTTCTTC. It codes for CASSIQGGTNEQFF. The chain couples TRBV19 to TRBJ2-1; a weak D match, TRBD2 (6 bases). V lost 3 bases and J lost 6, with 12 bases in between. The length of the CDR3 is 14 residues. The germline V gene has CDR1 LNHDA and CDR2 SQIVND (reference sequence).

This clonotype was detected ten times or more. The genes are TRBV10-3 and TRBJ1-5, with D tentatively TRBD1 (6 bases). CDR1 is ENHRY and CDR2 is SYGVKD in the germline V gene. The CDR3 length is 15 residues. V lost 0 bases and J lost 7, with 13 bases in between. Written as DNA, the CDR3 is TGTGCCATCAGTGAGTCCGGGGGGCTTTCCCAGCCCCAGCATTTT. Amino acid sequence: CAISESGGLSQPQHF.

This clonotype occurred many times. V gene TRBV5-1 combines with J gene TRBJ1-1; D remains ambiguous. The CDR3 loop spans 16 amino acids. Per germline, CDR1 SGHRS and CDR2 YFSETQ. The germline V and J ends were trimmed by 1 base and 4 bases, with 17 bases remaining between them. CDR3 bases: TGCGCCAGCAGCTTGACCCCACGGGGTTCGGGCACTGAAGCTTTCTTT. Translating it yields CASSLTPRGSGTEAFF.

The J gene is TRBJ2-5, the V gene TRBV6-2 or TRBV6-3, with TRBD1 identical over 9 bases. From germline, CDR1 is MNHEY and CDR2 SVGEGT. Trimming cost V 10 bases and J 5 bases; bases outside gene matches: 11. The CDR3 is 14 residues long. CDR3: CATIRTGAGETQYF. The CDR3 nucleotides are TGTGCCACCATTCGGACAGGGGCCGGGGAGACCCAGTACTTC.

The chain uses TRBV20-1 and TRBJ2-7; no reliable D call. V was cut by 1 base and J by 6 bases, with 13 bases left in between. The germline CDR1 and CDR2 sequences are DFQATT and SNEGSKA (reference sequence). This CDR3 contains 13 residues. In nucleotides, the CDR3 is TGCAGTGCTAGAGCGGCAGCCCGGAGCGAGCAGTACTTC. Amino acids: CSARAAARSEQYF.

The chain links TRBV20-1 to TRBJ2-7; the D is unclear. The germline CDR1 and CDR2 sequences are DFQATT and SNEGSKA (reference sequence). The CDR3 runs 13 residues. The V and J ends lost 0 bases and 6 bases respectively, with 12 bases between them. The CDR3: CSARDRAVGEQYF. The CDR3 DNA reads TGCAGTGCTAGAGATCGTGCTGTGGGCGAGCAGTACTTC.